A selection of T cell receptor beta chains follows, all from one sample in a study of kidney transplant recipient with SARS-CoV-2 infection. TCRdb independently ran MiXCR on the reads; one entry per CDR3 protein. The table lists fewer than 250,000 distinct CDR3 sequences, less than 35% of them singletons. The sample consisted of a blood sample, taken at baseline and on day 111 from a kidney transplant recipient. The receptor set was obtained from a male patient between 25 and 40 years old who had COVID-19 and was a kidney transplant recipient. T cells may partly derive from the graft donor. CDR3s include the opening cysteine and the closing phenylalanine or tryptophan. A D gene is named only where the DNA matches it firmly. The size field is filled for only some rows; it gives once, few, many or a size class.

CDR3 DNA: TGTGCCAGCAGCGGGAAGCTTCCCATTTCAATTCGCACTGAAGCTTTCTTT; CDR3 protein: CASSGKLPISIRTEAFF; J gene: TRBJ1-1; V gene: TRBV3-1; clone size: many; D gene: -
CDR3 DNA: TGTGCCAGCACCGTCGACAGGGAAAGCTACGAGCAGTACTTC; CDR3 protein: CASTVDRESYEQYF; J gene: TRBJ2-7; V gene: TRBV12-3/TRBV12-4; clone size: many; D gene: TRBD1
CDR3 DNA: TGTGCCAGCAGTTACACTAACGGACTAGCCCCGACCGGGGCTACGCAGTATTTT; CDR3 protein: CASSYTNGLAPTGATQYF; J gene: TRBJ2-3; V gene: TRBV6-2/TRBV6-3; clone size: many; D gene: TRBD2
CDR3 DNA: TGTGCCAGCAGCGGACAGGGGATCGGGGCAGATACGCAGTATTTT; CDR3 protein: CASSGQGIGADTQYF; J gene: TRBJ2-3; V gene: TRBV9; clone size: -; D gene: TRBD1
CDR3 DNA: TGTGCCAGCAGCCAGATGACAGGCACAGATACGCAGTATTTT; CDR3 protein: CASSQMTGTDTQYF; J gene: TRBJ2-3; V gene: TRBV14; clone size: few; D gene: -
CDR3 DNA: TGCGCCAGCAGCGCTACCTTGGCAACTGAAGCTTTCTTT; CDR3 protein: CASSATLATEAFF; J gene: TRBJ1-1; V gene: TRBV4-3; clone size: many; D gene: -
CDR3 DNA: TGTGCCAGTAGTTGGGCGGGGACAAATCGAAAGACCTATGGCTACACCTTC; CDR3 protein: CASSWAGTNRKTYGYTF; J gene: TRBJ1-2; V gene: TRBV19; clone size: many; D gene: -
CDR3 DNA: TGTGCCAACGGAGACGACCTAAACTATGGCTACACCTTC; CDR3 protein: CANGDDLNYGYTF; J gene: TRBJ1-2; V gene: TRBV12-3/TRBV12-4; clone size: many; D gene: -
CDR3 DNA: TGTGCCAGCAGTGCCCAGTTGCCTTACGGAAAGACCTATGGCTACACCTTC; CDR3 protein: CASSAQLPYGKTYGYTF; J gene: TRBJ1-2; V gene: TRBV6-9; clone size: many; D gene: -
CDR3 DNA: TGTGCCAGCAGCTCCTGGTGTCCCATCGTGTTAGACGAGCAGTACTTC; CDR3 protein: CASSSWCPIVLDEQYF; J gene: TRBJ2-7; V gene: TRBV3-1; clone size: many; D gene: -
CDR3 DNA: TGTGCCAGCAGCGCTGCACTAGCTACAGTCATGCAAGATACGCAGTATTTT; CDR3 protein: CASSAALATVMQDTQYF; J gene: TRBJ2-3; V gene: TRBV21-1; clone size: few; D gene: -
CDR3 DNA: TGTGCCAGCAGAGATCCGGGACTTCGAAACTATGGCTACACCTTC; CDR3 protein: CASRDPGLRNYGYTF; J gene: TRBJ1-2; V gene: TRBV2; clone size: many; D gene: -
CDR3 DNA: TGCAGTGCTAGAGATCAAATTAGCTCTGGAAACACCATATATTTT; CDR3 protein: CSARDQISSGNTIYF; J gene: TRBJ1-3; V gene: TRBV20-1; clone size: many; D gene: -
CDR3 DNA: TGTGCCAGCAGCGAGCCCAATTCAGCTCGAAAGACCTATGGCTACACCTTC; CDR3 protein: CASSEPNSARKTYGYTF; J gene: TRBJ1-2; V gene: TRBV7-4; clone size: many; D gene: -
CDR3 DNA: TGTGCCAGCAGTGTAACGCGCAGCTTCCGAAAGACCTATGGCTACACCTTC; CDR3 protein: CASSVTRSFRKTYGYTF; J gene: TRBJ1-2; V gene: TRBV12-3/TRBV12-4; clone size: many; D gene: -
CDR3 DNA: TGTGCCAGCAGCGCCTCAAGAGGGAGGGGGCACACCGGGGAGCTGTTTTTT; CDR3 protein: CASSASRGRGHTGELFF; J gene: TRBJ2-2; V gene: TRBV9; clone size: once; D gene: -
CDR3 DNA: TGTGCCAGCAGCTTAGGTGGAGGGAAGGCCCCTTTCTTT; CDR3 protein: CASSLGGGKAPFF; J gene: TRBJ1-1; V gene: TRBV11-3; clone size: many; D gene: -
CDR3 DNA: TGTGCCTGGACCCGCAGGGTGAACACTGAAGCTTTCTTT; CDR3 protein: CAWTRRVNTEAFF; J gene: TRBJ1-1; V gene: TRBV30; clone size: -; D gene: -
CDR3 DNA: TGTGCCAGCAAGGGCAGGGCAAGCTATGGCTACACCTTC; CDR3 protein: CASKGRASYGYTF; J gene: TRBJ1-2; V gene: TRBV6-1; clone size: medium-sized; D gene: -
CDR3 DNA: TGTGCCAGAAGCTTCCCCAGGCTAGCGGGCACCGGGGAGCTGTTTTTT; CDR3 protein: CARSFPRLAGTGELFF; J gene: TRBJ2-2; V gene: TRBV5-3; clone size: many; D gene: TRBD2
CDR3 DNA: TGCAGTGCCGTACCCGGGACTAGCGGGATTGGAGAGACCCAGTACTTC; CDR3 protein: CSAVPGTSGIGETQYF; J gene: TRBJ2-5; V gene: TRBV20-1; clone size: many; D gene: TRBD2
CDR3 DNA: TGTGCCAGCTCACGAACGACAGGGCGCACCGGGGAGCTGTTTTTT; CDR3 protein: CASSRTTGRTGELFF; J gene: TRBJ2-2; V gene: TRBV18; clone size: many; D gene: TRBD1